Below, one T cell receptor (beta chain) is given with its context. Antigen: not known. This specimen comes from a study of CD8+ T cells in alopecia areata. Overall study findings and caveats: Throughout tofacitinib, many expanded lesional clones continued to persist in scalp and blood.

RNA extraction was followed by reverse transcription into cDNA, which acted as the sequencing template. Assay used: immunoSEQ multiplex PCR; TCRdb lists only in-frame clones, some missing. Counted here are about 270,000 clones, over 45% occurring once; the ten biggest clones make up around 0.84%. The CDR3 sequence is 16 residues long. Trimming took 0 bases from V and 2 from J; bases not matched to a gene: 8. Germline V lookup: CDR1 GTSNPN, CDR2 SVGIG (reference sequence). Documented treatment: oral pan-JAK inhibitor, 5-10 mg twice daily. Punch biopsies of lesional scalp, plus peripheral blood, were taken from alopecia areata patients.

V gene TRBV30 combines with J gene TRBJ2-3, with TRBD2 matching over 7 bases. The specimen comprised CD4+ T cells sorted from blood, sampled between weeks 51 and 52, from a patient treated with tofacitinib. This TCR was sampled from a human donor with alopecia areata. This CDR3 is CAWSVRGGGNTDTQYF. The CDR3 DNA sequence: TGTGCCTGGAGTGTACGGGGCGGGGGAAACACAGATACGCAGTATTTT.